The 9 T cell receptor beta chains below come from one sample, sequenced in a study of cytotoxic CD8 clonotypes in ibrutinib-treated CLL. Measured with immunoSEQ multiplex PCR; TCRdb has only the in-frame clones, and not every one. The data contain tens of thousands of clones, about three quarters of them singletons. The sequenced sample was PBMCs, obtained after 12 months of ibrutinib treatment. Receptor source: a human donor with chronic lymphocytic leukemia.

The chain links TRBV19 to TRBJ2-7; D is ambiguous. CDR1 is LNHDA, CDR2 SQIVND, per germline (reference sequence). There are 16 residues in the CDR3. Deletions cut 4 bases from V and 0 bases from J, with 16 bases between. The CDR3 sequence: CASSTPGEGSSYEQYF. In DNA form, the CDR3 reads TGTGCCAGTAGTACCCCGGGTGAAGGTAGCTCCTACGAGCAGTACTTC.

V is TRBV7-8 and J is TRBJ2-7, with D perhaps being TRBD1 or TRBD2 (5 bases each). Trimming shortened V by 5 bases and J by 2 bases, and 16 bases separated the two germline ends. The CDR3 is 15 residues long. Per the germline V gene, CDR1 is SGHVS and CDR2 is FQNEAQ. CDR3 nucleotides: TGTGCCAGCAGCGCTACGGGACGGAAGACCTACGAGCAGTACTTC. Encoded protein: CASSATGRKTYEQYF.

V usage is TRBV7-3 and J usage is TRBJ2-7; the D gene could be TRBD1 or TRBD2 (7 bases each). The length of the CDR3 is 16 residues. In germline, CDR1 is SGHTA, CDR2 FQGTGA. The V end lost 5 bases, the J end lost 0 bases, and 17 bases lay between the germline ends. The CDR3 protein is CASSPSGGQNSYEQYF. DNA of the CDR3: TGTGCCAGCAGCCCTTCGGGGGGACAGAACTCCTACGAGCAGTACTTC.

The rearrangement joins TRBV19 to TRBJ1-2, with a possible D match to TRBD1 (6 bases). The V end was cut by 2 bases, the J end by 8 bases, with 15 bases between. The CDR3 runs 14 residues. Germline assignment: CDR1 LNHDA and CDR2 SQIVND (reference sequence). CDR3 sequence: CASSILGALAGYTF. DNA of the CDR3: TGTGCCAGTAGTATATTGGGGGCTCTCGCGGGCTACACCTTC.

The V gene is TRBV2, the J gene TRBJ2-2; D possibly corresponds to TRBD1 (5 bases). Trimming pared 4 bases from V and 6 bases from J, leaving 9 bases between. The CDR3 consists of 13 residues. Germline CDR1 is SNHLY and CDR2 is FYNNEI. The CDR3 region is CASSARVAGELFF. The CDR3 nucleotides read TGTGCCAGCAGTGCCAGGGTGGCCGGGGAGCTGTTTTTT.

The chain recombines TRBV7-6 with TRBJ2-2; 7 nucleotides agree with TRBD1. Germline V CDR1 and CDR2: SGHVS, FNYEAQ. The CDR3 covers 16 residues. Unmatched junction bases numbered 5, after V lost 0 bases and J lost 4 bases. The CDR3 spells CASSLAWAGGTGELFF. The CDR3 DNA reads as TGTGCCAGCAGCTTAGCGTGGGCAGGGGGCACCGGGGAGCTGTTTTTT.

CDR3 coding DNA: TGCGCCAGCAGCCAAGTTGTGGCAGGGGTTATCACCGGGGAGCTGTTTTTT. Its translation is CASSQVVAGVITGELFF. The chain employs TRBV4-1 and TRBJ2-2, with a tentative D call TRBD1 (6 bases). The length of the CDR3 is 17 residues. Trimming shortened V by 1 base and J by 4 bases, and 16 bases separated the two germline ends. Germline V gene data show CDR1 as MGHRA and CDR2 as YSYEKL.

V is TRBV7-2 and J is TRBJ2-3; 13 bases match TRBD2. The CDR3 length is 16 residues. The germline gives CDR1 SGHTA, CDR2 FQGNSA. V shed 2 bases and J 7 bases; nucleotides not matched to a gene: 6. The CDR3 protein is CASSLQLAGGVYTQYF. CDR3 in DNA: TGTGCCAGCAGCTTACAACTAGCGGGAGGGGTATATACGCAGTATTTT.

This chain connects TRBV7-2 to TRBJ2-1, with 7 positions matching TRBD2. The V segment lost 6 bases and the J segment 16 bases; nucleotides outside the gene matches: 9. Looked up from germline, CDR1 is SGHTA and CDR2 is FQGNSA. This CDR3 has 11 residues. This chain's CDR3 is CASRLAGLQFF. The DNA of the CDR3 is TGTGCCAGCAGACTCGCGGGACTACAATTCTTC.